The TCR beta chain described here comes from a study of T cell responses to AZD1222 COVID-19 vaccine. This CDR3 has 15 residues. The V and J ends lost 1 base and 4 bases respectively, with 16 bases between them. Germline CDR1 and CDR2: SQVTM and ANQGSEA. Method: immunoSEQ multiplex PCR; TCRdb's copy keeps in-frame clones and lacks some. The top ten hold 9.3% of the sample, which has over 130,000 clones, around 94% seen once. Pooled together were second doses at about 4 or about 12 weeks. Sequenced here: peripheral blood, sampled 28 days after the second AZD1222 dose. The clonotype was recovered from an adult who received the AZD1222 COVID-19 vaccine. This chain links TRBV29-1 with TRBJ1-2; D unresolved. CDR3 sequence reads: CSVEAPGGFSYGYTF. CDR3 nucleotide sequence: TGCAGCGTTGAAGCTCCCGGAGGGTTCAGCTATGGCTACACCTTC.